These 18 T cell receptor beta chains were sequenced from one sample in a study of metastatic and nonmetastatic thyroid tumors. Via MiXCR, TCRdb re-called the PCR reads. This sample carries around 15,000 clones, 25% to 30% of them seen once, and the ten largest clones take 45% to 50%. None of the patients had undergone any treatment ahead of thyroid surgery. The sequenced sample was tumor tissue. These receptors all stem from a male donor with papillary thyroid cancer or a benign thyroid nodule (not recorded which). Some clones in this sample may be carry-over from other donors' samples.

The genes are TRBV6-4 and TRBJ2-1; TRBD2 agrees at 15 bases. V trimming: 6 bases; J trimming: 0 bases; junction bases outside the gene matches: 9. This CDR3 is built from 19 residues. Germline lookup yields CDR1 MRHNA and CDR2 SNTAGT. The CDR3 bases are TGTGCCAGCAGAGACGGACTAGCGGGAGGGCCGAGCTCCTACAATGAGCAGTTCTTC. This gives the protein CASRDGLAGGPSSYNEQFF.

This clone was found many times. This chain connects TRBV3-1 to TRBJ2-1; D could derive from TRBD1 or TRBD2 (5 bases each). The CDR3 totals 16 residues. Looked up from germline, CDR1 is LGHDT and CDR2 is YNNKEL (reference sequence). V lost 3 bases, J lost 3 bases, and 15 bases lay in between. The CDR3 region has the DNA TGTGCCAGCAGCCAGAGATGGGACGGCGACTACAATGAGCAGTTCTTC. Its protein is CASSQRWDGDYNEQFF.

V is TRBV7-3 and J is TRBJ1-3; possible D gene TRBD1, 6 bases. V shed 8 bases and J shed 2 bases, with 25 bases lying between them. Germline CDR1 and CDR2: SGHTA and FQGTGA. This CDR3 has 18 amino acids. The CDR3 spells CASSLGGAYYITGNTIYF. CDR3 nucleotides: TGTGCCAGCTCCCTGGGGGGCGCCTATTACATCACTGGAAACACCATATATTTT.

This chain connects TRBV5-1 to TRBJ2-1; 7 bases map to TRBD2. With 0 bases clipped from V and 6 bases from J, the junction kept 18 bases outside the gene matches. The CDR3 is 19 amino acids. Germline values: CDR1 SGHRS, CDR2 YFSETQ. The CDR3 DNA is TGCGCCAGCAGCTTGGCCCCACCGGGGCGGGAGTGGGGCGTCAATGAGCAGTTCTTC. Amino acids: CASSLAPPGREWGVNEQFF.

V usage is TRBV9 and J usage is TRBJ2-1; no clear D gene. V lost 2 bases and J lost 2, with 11 bases in between. Germline CDR1 is SGDLS and CDR2 is YYNGEE. The CDR3 has 15 residues. CDR3 protein: CASSVRYSPYNEQFF. The CDR3 DNA reads TGTGCCAGCAGCGTCCGGTACTCCCCCTACAATGAGCAGTTCTTC.

The gene calls are TRBV6-2 or TRBV6-3 and TRBJ2-1; tentatively, D is TRBD2 (7 bases). Germline V CDR1 and CDR2: MNHEY, SVGEGT. V was clipped by 2 bases and J by 5 bases, with 13 bases between them. This CDR3 contains 15 residues. The CDR3 loop reads CASSYSGGGNNEQFF. The CDR3 DNA sequence: TGTGCCAGCAGTTACAGTGGGGGGGGCAACAATGAGCAGTTCTTC.

Many counts were recorded for this clone. The junction differs from germline at one of its ends, possibly a read error. The chain recombines TRBV20-1 with TRBJ2-1; TRBD1 matches 7 bases. CDR1 and CDR2 (germline): DFQATT, SNEGSKA (reference sequence). The CDR3 totals 12 residues. CDR3 in amino acids: CSGRAGGNEQFF. CDR3 nucleotide sequence: TGCAGTGGTAGAGCAGGGGGCAATGAGCAGTTCTTC.

This clone was recorded at least ten times. V and J are TRBV28 and TRBJ1-5, with 7 bases identical to TRBD1. The J segment lost 6 bases and the V segment lost 6 bases, leaving 5 bases of the junction unmatched. Looked up from germline, CDR1 is MDHEN and CDR2 is SYDVKM. The CDR3 is 13 amino acids. CDR3 bases: TGTGCCAGCAGAGAGGGGGCCGGTCAGCCCCAGCATTTT. Translation gives CASREGAGQPQHF.

This clone rates as medium-sized. The rearrangement links TRBV6-4 to TRBJ2-3; 9 bases agree with TRBD2. The ends lost 0 bases at V and 4 bases at J; junction bases unmatched: 8. The CDR3 extends over 17 amino acids. Germline-derived CDR1 and CDR2 are MRHNA and SNTAGT. The CDR3 loop reads CASSDSSHSGGADTQYF. CDR3 sequence (DNA): TGTGCCAGCAGTGACTCGAGCCATAGCGGGGGTGCAGATACGCAGTATTTT.

The chain uses TRBV3-1 and TRBJ2-7; 10 bases align to TRBD1. The V segment lost 4 bases and the J segment 6 bases; nucleotides outside the gene matches: 6. CDR1 is LGHDT, CDR2 YNNKEL, per germline (reference sequence). The CDR3 runs 14 residues. The CDR3 nucleotides read TGTGCCAGCAGCCCCGGGACAGGGGTTCGCGAGCAGTACTTC. Its translation is CASSPGTGVREQYF.

The V and J genes are TRBV6-1 and TRBJ2-7; D is possibly TRBD2 (5 bases). The CDR3 has 13 residues. Germline CDR1 and CDR2: MNHNS and SASEGT. Trimming shortened V by 4 bases and J by 2 bases, and 9 bases separated the two germline ends. CDR3 loop: CASSGTGTYEQYF. CDR3 coding DNA: TGTGCCAGCAGTGGGACCGGGACCTACGAGCAGTACTTC.

CDR3 sequence reads: CASSRGTESYEQYF. The CDR3 bases are TGTGCCAGCAGCCGCGGGACGGAGAGCTACGAGCAGTACTTC. This rearrangement joins TRBV3-1 to TRBJ2-7; perhaps TRBD2 as D (6 bases). The CDR3 loop spans 14 amino acids. V was clipped by 4 bases and J by 3 bases, with 13 bases between them. The germline CDR1 and CDR2 sequences are LGHDT and YNNKEL (reference sequence).

This clone came up a few times. The rearrangement uses TRBV6-1 and TRBJ1-2; D possibly corresponds to TRBD1 (6 bases). Trimming stripped 5 bases from V and 6 bases from J, with 16 bases between. The CDR3 is made up of 14 amino acids. From germline, CDR1 is MNHNS and CDR2 SASEGT. The CDR3 protein is CASSKRDKRNGYTF. CDR3 in DNA: TGTGCCAGCAGTAAGAGGGACAAGAGGAATGGCTACACCTTC.

The sample holds many counts of this clone. The chain couples TRBV12-3 or TRBV12-4 to TRBJ2-2, with TRBD2 as a possible D gene (6 bases). Trimming cost V 5 bases and J 4 bases, with 11 bases left between them. The CDR3 has 14 residues. CDR3 sequence: CASSRRSGTGELFF. In nucleotides, the CDR3 is TGTGCCAGCAGTCGACGTAGCGGCACCGGGGAGCTGTTTTTT.

The rearrangement uses TRBV18 and TRBJ1-4; no clear D. Germline lookup yields CDR1 KGHSH and CDR2 LQKENI. The CDR3 sequence is 13 residues long. V was clipped by 3 bases and J by 5 bases, with 7 bases between them. Here the CDR3 reads CASSPAGNEKLFF. CDR3 nucleotide sequence: TGTGCCAGCTCACCTGCGGGCAATGAAAAACTGTTTTTT.

In its sample, this clone is large. This chain links TRBV30 with TRBJ1-6; D unclear. The germline V and J ends were trimmed by 4 bases and 8 bases, with 15 bases remaining between them. CDR1 is GTSNPN, CDR2 SVGIG, per germline (reference sequence). The length of the CDR3 is 14 residues. CDR3 region: CAWTRPHSDSPLHF. As DNA, the CDR3 is TGTGCCTGGACCCGTCCCCACAGCGATTCACCCCTCCACTTT.

Remarks on this clone: At one of its ends the junction is not consistent with the germline gene, which may arise from a read error. J is TRBJ2-3 and V is TRBV7-3, with 8 bases lining up with TRBD1. The germline CDR1 and CDR2 sequences are SGHTA and FQGTGA. This CDR3 comprises 14 residues. CDR3 loop: CASNLTGGTDAQYF. CDR3 coding DNA: TGTGCCAGCAACTTAACAGGGGGAACAGATGCGCAGTATTTT. Using reference TRBV7-3 and TRBJ2-3 for the parts outside the CDR3, the full variable domain is GAGVSQTPSNKVTEKGKYVELRCDPISGHTALYWYRQSLGQGPEFLIYFQGTGAADDSGLPNDRFFAVRPEGSVSTLKIQRTERGDSAVYLCASNLTGGTDAQYFGPGTRLTVL.

This clone occurred many times. At the DNA level, this CDR3 is encoded by other sequences in the same sample as well. The chain couples TRBV29-1 to TRBJ1-2; no definite D call. V was trimmed by 6 bases and J by 4 bases, leaving 18 bases between them. Germline assignment: CDR1 SQVTM and CDR2 ANQGSEA. The CDR3 totals 14 residues. The DNA of the CDR3 is TGCAGCGTGGCAGAATCAGGACGAGTCTATGGCTACACCTTC. Amino acids: CSVAESGRVYGYTF.